These 6 T cell receptor beta chains were all obtained from the same sample, sequenced in a study of Ad26.COV2.S vaccination and SARS-CoV-2 variants. Measured with immunoSEQ multiplex PCR; TCRdb has only the in-frame clones, and not every one. The sample lists around 500,000 clones; 80% to 90% were seen once. Treatment of the sample: some 19 received Ad26.COV2.S at low or high dose, single or two shots; 5 received placebo; per-sample allocation not given. Sampling took place 63 days after the first vaccine or placebo injection. Sequenced here: peripheral blood, sampled in a trial of Ad26.COV2.S vaccine versus placebo. Every receptor here comes from a person aged 18 to 65 who received the Ad26.COV2.S COVID-19 vaccine or a placebo.

The chain uses TRBV13 and TRBJ2-5; TRBD2 might be the D (6 bases). Germline CDR1 reads PRHDT; CDR2 reads FYEKMQ (reference sequence). With 5 bases removed from V and 0 bases from J, the gap between germline ends came to 10 bases. The length of the CDR3 is 14 residues. This chain's CDR3 is CASSARGYQETQYF. CDR3 nucleotides: TGTGCCAGCAGCGCCCGGGGGTACCAAGAGACCCAGTACTTC.

The V and J genes are TRBV19 and TRBJ2-7, with 7 positions matching TRBD1. CDR3 length: 15 residues. V shed 3 bases, J shed 0 bases, and the junction held 5 bases outside the gene matches. Germline values: CDR1 LNHDA, CDR2 SQIVND (reference sequence). The DNA of the CDR3 is TGTGCCAGTAGTATTACAGGGGCGTCCTCCTACGAGCAGTACTTC. As protein: CASSITGASSYEQYF. The full variable domain, its missing parts supplied by reference TRBV19 and TRBJ2-7, is DGGITQSPKYLFRKEGQNVTLSCEQNLNHDAMYWYRQDPGQGLRLIYYSQIVNDFQKGDIAEGYSVSREKKESFPLTVTSAQKNPTAFYLCASSITGASSYEQYFGPGTRLTVT.

The chain carries TRBV2 and TRBJ1-3, with D maybe TRBD1 (5 bases). The ends were cut back, 6 bases at V and 0 bases at J, with 12 bases in the middle. Per the germline V gene, CDR1 is SNHLY and CDR2 is FYNNEI. The CDR3 runs 15 residues. The CDR3, as DNA: TGTGCCAGCAGCTTATGGGGCTACTCTGGAAACACCATATATTTT. As protein: CASSLWGYSGNTIYF.

The genes are TRBV9 and TRBJ2-1; D gene ambiguous. Germline V gene data show CDR1 as SGDLS and CDR2 as YYNGEE. This CDR3 contains 14 residues. Trimming shortened V by 4 bases and J by 10 bases, and 18 bases separated the two germline ends. The CDR3 here is CASSPQLSSKEQFF. CDR3 nucleotides: TGTGCCAGCAGCCCTCAATTATCCTCCAAGGAGCAGTTCTTC.

The sample holds many counts of this clone. Here the CDR3 DNA reads TGTGCCAGCGCTACCGGACAGGGGAAGACCGGGGAGCTGTTTTTT. This sequence encodes CASATGQGKTGELFF. This rearrangement joins TRBV6-5 to TRBJ2-2; 9 nucleotides align to TRBD1. J was trimmed by 5 bases and V by 8 bases; bases with no gene match: 9. The germline V gene encodes CDR1 MNHEY and CDR2 SVGAGI. This CDR3 comprises 15 residues.

CDR3 amino acids: CASSAATGVRTEAFF. The CDR3 DNA follows: TGCGCCAGCAGCGCGGCTACAGGGGTTCGCACTGAAGCTTTCTTT. V and J are TRBV5-1 and TRBJ1-1, with 7 bases that match TRBD1. Germline V gene data show CDR1 as SGHRS and CDR2 as YFSETQ. This CDR3 spans 15 amino acids. V lost 4 bases to trimming and J lost 4 bases; unmatched junction nucleotides: 10. The whole variable domain, remainder taken from reference TRBV5-1 and TRBJ1-1, is KAGVTQTPRYLIKTRGQQVTLSCSPISGHRSVSWYQQTPGQGLQFLFEYFSETQRNKGNFPGRFSGRQFSNSRSEMNVSTLELGDSALYLCASSAATGVRTEAFFGQGTRLTVV.